This T cell receptor beta chain was captured in a study of CD8 T cells in Susac syndrome. Looked up from germline, CDR1 is SGHNT and CDR2 is YYREEE (reference sequence). V lost 0 bases and J lost 2; bases outside the gene matches: 4. The CDR3 is made up of 15 amino acids. The Susac syndrome patients fit the recently defined diagnostic criteria for definite or probable disease. Negative isolation was used for CD8+ and CD4+ T cells, and FACS enrichment was applied to TEMRA cells. Whole-study results and caveats: Clonal CD8+ expansion in Susac was highest in TEMRA cells and active patients.

With random hexamers, roughly 0.45 to 1 ug RNA was reverse transcribed. Multiplex immunoSEQ PCR targeted 54 Vbeta and 13 Jbeta TCR beta segments. MiXCR, applied by TCRdb to the immunoSEQ multiplex PCR reads, yields one record per CDR3 protein. The sample records approximately 83,000 distinct CDR3 sequences, 90% to 95% being singletons. A note on this clonotype: Its antigen remains unknown.

This sequence originates from a human donor with Susac syndrome. Sequencing input: CD8+ T cells from PBMCs. V gene TRBV5-4 combines with J gene TRBJ1-1, with 7 bases that match TRBD1. CDR3 protein: CASSLVTGANTEAFF. The DNA of the CDR3 is TGTGCCAGCAGCTTGGTTACAGGGGCTAACACTGAAGCTTTCTTT.